What follows are 2 T cell receptor beta chains derived from one specimen sequenced in a study of blood T cell repertoires in COVID-19. Produced via immunoSEQ multiplex PCR; TCRdb's table is partial and in-frame only. The sample has about 320,000 clones, just over 85% seen once; the top ten hold around 9.3%. The material sequenced was PBMCs or T cells enriched from blood (not recorded which). These TCRs come from a woman in her late teens or twenties who had recovered from COVID-19.

In the case of this clone: One end of the junction is discordant with germline, which a read error may explain. The chain couples TRBV6-1 to TRBJ1-2; D call uncertain. The V gene's germline CDR1 is MNHNS and CDR2 SASEGT. The CDR3 sequence is 12 residues long. In DNA, the CDR3 is TGTGCCAGCAGTGAACAGAAGAGAGGAACCTCCTTC. It encodes CASSEQKRGTSF.

V and J are TRBV5-1 and TRBJ2-3; 7 nucleotides line up with TRBD2. The V and J ends lost 5 bases and 1 base, in that order; junction bases with no gene match: 10. The CDR3 totals 16 residues. Looked up from germline, CDR1 is SGHRS and CDR2 is YFSETQ. The CDR3 loop reads CASSLGASGGTDTQYF. The CDR3 DNA reads TGCGCCAGCAGTCTTGGGGCTAGCGGAGGCACAGATACGCAGTATTTT.